This passage covers 27 T cell receptor beta chains from one sample sequenced in a study of PD-1 blockade in mismatch repair-deficient tumors. Some clones are missing from TCRdb's copy, which holds only in-frame ones; the method was immunoSEQ multiplex PCR. The sample contains about 79,000 clones, approximately 81% of which appear only once. Source: peripheral blood, taken 44 weeks after starting pembrolizumab. These receptors originate from an adult with mismatch repair-deficient cancer.

The V call is TRBV9, the J call TRBJ2-5; TRBD2 might be the D (6 bases). The germline gives CDR1 SGDLS, CDR2 YYNGEE. The V and J ends lost 4 bases and 5 bases respectively, with 18 bases between them. The CDR3 loop spans 15 amino acids. Here the CDR3 reads CASSPSGGAGETQYF. The CDR3 DNA reads as TGTGCCAGCAGCCCATCGGGCGGGGCTGGCGAGACCCAGTACTTC.

This clone was recorded only once. The chain recombines TRBV28 with TRBJ1-4; D possibly corresponds to TRBD1 (6 bases). V was clipped by 5 bases and J by 6 bases, with 19 bases between them. This CDR3 comprises 16 residues. Looked up from germline, CDR1 is MDHEN and CDR2 is SYDVKM. The CDR3 here is CASSIFRGATHEKLFF. Written as DNA, the CDR3 is TGTGCCAGCAGTATATTCAGGGGAGCTACCCATGAAAAACTGTTTTTT.

V and J are TRBV5-4 and TRBJ1-1; tentatively, D is TRBD1 (5 bases). The CDR3 has 13 amino acids. The V gene's germline CDR1 is SGHNT and CDR2 YYREEE (reference sequence). The V end lost 4 bases, the J end lost 3 bases, and 10 bases lay between the germline ends. Here the CDR3 DNA reads TGTGCCAGCAGCCCAGCAGGGCACACTGAAGCTTTCTTT. Its protein product is CASSPAGHTEAFF.

The CDR3 loop reads CASSREGNGGELFF. The CDR3 bases are TGTGCCAGCAGTCGCGAAGGGAATGGCGGGGAGCTGTTTTTT. The V and J genes are TRBV27 and TRBJ2-2; D is unresolved. CDR1 MNHEY and CDR2 SMNVEV come from the germline V gene (reference sequence). V was cut by 5 bases and J by 7 bases, with 14 bases left in between. The CDR3 has 14 residues.

The chain employs TRBV4-2 and TRBJ2-3; D might be TRBD1 (5 bases). Germline CDR1 and CDR2: LGHNA and YNFKEQ. The V end was cut by 0 bases, the J end by 5 bases, with 18 bases between. The CDR3 extends over 17 amino acids. DNA of the CDR3: TGTGCCAGCAGCCAAGAGGGCCCCGGTAGGGGCCGAGATACGCAGTATTTT. Encoded protein: CASSQEGPGRGRDTQYF.

This chain links TRBV6-1 with TRBJ1-1, with D unclear. Trimming took 1 base from V and 1 from J, leaving 1 base between them. The CDR3 consists of 12 residues. Germline V gene data show CDR1 as MNHNS and CDR2 as SASEGT. The CDR3 sequence is CASSEGNTEAFF. As DNA, the CDR3 is TGTGCCAGCAGTGAAGGGAACACTGAAGCTTTCTTT.

V and J are TRBV7-8 and TRBJ2-7; 10 bases fit TRBD2. V was clipped by 3 bases and J by 6 bases; unmatched bases: 11. The germline CDR1 and CDR2 sequences are SGHVS and FQNEAQ. The CDR3 totals 16 residues. The chain's CDR3 is CASSFPLAGDPFEQYF. CDR3 DNA: TGTGCCAGCAGCTTTCCTCTAGCGGGAGATCCCTTCGAGCAGTACTTC.

The chain couples TRBV2 to TRBJ2-1; TRBD2 agrees at 12 bases. The germline V gene encodes CDR1 SNHLY and CDR2 FYNNEI. The ends lost 10 bases at V and 5 bases at J; junction bases unmatched: 3. The length of the CDR3 is 13 residues. CDR3: CAMTSGRDNEQFF. As DNA, the CDR3 is TGTGCCATGACTAGCGGGAGAGACAATGAGCAGTTCTTC.

This chain uses TRBV2 with TRBJ2-1; 11 nucleotides agree with TRBD2. Trimming took 5 bases from V and 4 from J; bases not matched to a gene: 4. This CDR3 spans 15 amino acids. Germline lookup yields CDR1 SNHLY and CDR2 FYNNEI. The CDR3 DNA is TGTGCCAGCAGTAAGGGACTAGCGGCTTACAATGAGCAGTTCTTC. Protein product: CASSKGLAAYNEQFF. Full variable domain (outside the CDR3, taken from reference TRBV2 and TRBJ2-1): EPEVTQTPSHQVTQMGQEVILRCVPISNHLYFYWYRQILGQKVEFLVSFYNNEISEKSEIFDDQFSVERPDGSNFTLKIRSTKLEDSAMYFCASSKGLAAYNEQFFGPGTRLTVL.

In this sample, this clone turned up once. This sequence joins TRBV27 and TRBJ2-1; the D gene is possibly TRBD1 (5 bases). CDR3 length equals 17 residues. V lost 6 bases and J 3 bases, leaving 21 bases between the germline ends. Looked up from germline, CDR1 is MNHEY and CDR2 is SMNVEV (reference sequence). CDR3 sequence reads: CASSQTVLRALYNEQFF. The CDR3 nucleotides read TGTGCCAGCAGCCAGACAGTGCTAAGGGCGCTCTACAATGAGCAGTTCTTC.

This clone is medium-sized. The gene calls are TRBV5-1 and TRBJ1-2, with 10 positions matching TRBD1. The junction had 8 bases not matched to a gene; V was cut back by 7 bases and J by 2 bases. Per germline, CDR1 SGHRS and CDR2 YFSETQ. The CDR3 runs to 15 residues. In DNA form, the CDR3 reads TGCGCCAGCCGGGACAGGGGTTCTTACAACTATGGCTACACCTTC. Encoded protein: CASRDRGSYNYGYTF.

This clone was found once. J is TRBJ2-1 and V is TRBV25-1, with 10 bases aligning to TRBD2. The germline V gene has CDR1 MGHDK and CDR2 SYGVNS. The length of the CDR3 is 16 residues. The V and J ends lost 3 bases and 2 bases, in that order; junction bases with no gene match: 4. The CDR3 region has the DNA TGTGCCAGCAGTGACACTAGCGGGAATACCTACAATGAGCAGTTCTTC. The encoded protein is CASSDTSGNTYNEQFF.

The chain has TRBV7-3 and TRBJ1-1; a possible D gene is TRBD1 (5 bases). The CDR3 is made up of 17 amino acids. The germline CDR1 and CDR2 sequences are SGHTA and FQGTGA. V shed 3 bases and J shed 1 base, with 18 bases lying between them. CDR3 sequence: CASSFLRDREQNTEAFF. In DNA, the CDR3 is TGTGCCAGCAGCTTTCTCCGGGACCGAGAGCAGAACACTGAAGCTTTCTTT.

This rearrangement joins TRBV18 to TRBJ1-1, with D unclear. This CDR3 is built from 15 residues. Trimming stripped 0 bases from V and 1 base from J, with 9 bases between. Germline V CDR1 and CDR2: KGHSH, LQKENI. CDR3 nucleotides: TGTGCCAGCTCACCACCTTTAGCCGAGAACACTGAAGCTTTCTTT. As protein: CASSPPLAENTEAFF.

In this sample, this clone turned up once. The genes are TRBV7-2 and TRBJ1-3; D unresolved. This CDR3 comprises 15 residues. Looked up from germline, CDR1 is SGHTA and CDR2 is FQGNSA. With 1 base removed from V and 0 bases from J, the gap between germline ends came to 7 bases. The CDR3, as DNA: TGTGCCAGCAGCTTAGACGGCAGCTCTGGAAACACCATATATTTT. Protein sequence: CASSLDGSSGNTIYF.

The chain employs TRBV4-3 and TRBJ1-1, with D possibly being TRBD1 (5 bases). V lost 1 base, J lost 4 bases, and 10 bases lay in between. Germline CDR1 LGHNA, CDR2 YSLEER. This CDR3 comprises 14 residues. The CDR3 here is CASSQVGTGTEAFF. The CDR3 DNA reads as TGCGCCAGCAGCCAAGTCGGGACCGGCACTGAAGCTTTCTTT.

The chain couples TRBV15 to TRBJ2-7; D uncertain. Trimming removed 2 bases from V and 5 bases from J, with 10 bases in between. CDR1 LNHNV and CDR2 YYDKDF come from the germline V gene (reference sequence). The CDR3 consists of 13 residues. The CDR3 DNA reads as TGTGCCACCAGCAGACCCCCCGGCCACGAGCAGTACTTC. Translation: CATSRPPGHEQYF.

The V gene is TRBV5-1, the J gene TRBJ2-1; 7 bases are a match to TRBD1. There are 17 residues in the CDR3. Trimming removed 2 bases from V and 1 base from J; junction bases left unmatched: 9. CDR1 SGHRS and CDR2 YFSETQ come from the germline V gene. CDR3 sequence: CASSLYTGASSYNEQFF. Written as DNA, the CDR3 is TGCGCCAGCAGCTTATACACAGGGGCTTCGTCCTACAATGAGCAGTTCTTC.

This clone was picked up one time. The chain employs TRBV4-3 and TRBJ2-1; D call uncertain. Germline lookup yields CDR1 LGHNA and CDR2 YSLEER. The CDR3 is made up of 16 amino acids. Trimming left V 0 bases short and J 8 bases short, with 17 bases between. CDR3 sequence reads: CASSQDISSLEDEQFF. CDR3 DNA sequence: TGCGCCAGCAGCCAAGATATCTCCTCACTTGAAGATGAGCAGTTCTTC.

The V and J genes are TRBV7-3 and TRBJ2-3; perhaps TRBD2 as D (6 bases). This CDR3 contains 13 residues. Germline V gene data show CDR1 as SGHTA and CDR2 as FQGTGA. V lost 5 bases, J lost 4 bases, and 10 bases lay in between. CDR3 sequence: CASSPGGSDTQYF. The CDR3 bases are TGTGCCAGCAGCCCAGGAGGGTCAGATACGCAGTATTTT.

V and J are TRBV30 and TRBJ1-1; TRBD1 is a possible D gene (6 bases). This CDR3 is 12 amino acids long. Germline V gene sequence: CDR1 GTSNPN, CDR2 SVGIG (reference sequence). V was trimmed by 0 bases and J by 7 bases, leaving 9 bases between them. The CDR3 region has the DNA TGTGCCTGGAGTGTACAGGGTGTTGAAGCTTTCTTT. Translating it yields CAWSVQGVEAFF.

The chain joins TRBV13 to TRBJ1-1; D call uncertain. The CDR3 loop spans 12 amino acids. Germline V lookup: CDR1 PRHDT, CDR2 FYEKMQ (reference sequence). V lost 1 base to trimming and J lost 4 bases, with 4 bases between them. CDR3 DNA: TGTGCCAGCAGCTTAGATACCACTGAAGCTTTCTTT. Its translation: CASSLDTTEAFF. The full variable domain, rest sourced from reference TRBV13 and TRBJ1-1, is AAGVIQSPRHLIKEKRETATLKCYPIPRHDTVYWYQQGPGQDPQFLISFYEKMQSDKGSIPDRFSAQQFSDYHSELNMSSLELGDSALYFCASSLDTTEAFFGQGTRLTVV.

The rearrangement joins TRBV30 to TRBJ2-1; perhaps TRBD1 as D (6 bases). Germline loops: CDR1 GTSNPN, CDR2 SVGIG (reference sequence). The CDR3 runs to 11 residues. V was shortened by 6 bases and J by 10 bases, with 13 bases between the two germline ends. The CDR3 region has the DNA TGTGCCTGCCGAACAGGGTTGGAGCAGTTCTTC. Amino acids: CACRTGLEQFF.

This clone was observed a single time. This rearrangement joins TRBV7-9 to TRBJ2-7, with a tentative D call TRBD2 (5 bases). The CDR3 extends over 15 amino acids. Germline CDR1 and CDR2: SEHNR and FQNEAQ (reference sequence). V was trimmed by 1 base and J by 5 bases, leaving 15 bases between them. DNA of the CDR3: TGTGCCAGCAGCTTAGGGTTTACTAGTTTGGACGAGCAGTACTTC. Translating gives CASSLGFTSLDEQYF.

This clone was detected only once. This chain uses TRBV5-4 with TRBJ2-7, with 9 bases lining up with TRBD1. Unmatched junction bases numbered 8, after V lost 2 bases and J lost 5 bases. Looked up from germline, CDR1 is SGHNT and CDR2 is YYREEE (reference sequence). This CDR3 has 15 residues. CDR3 nucleotide sequence: TGTGCCAGCAGCTTTCTCGGGACAGGGTCCCACGAGCAGTACTTC. This codes for CASSFLGTGSHEQYF.

The chain uses TRBV6-4 and TRBJ2-5, with 12 bases fitting TRBD2. This CDR3 region has 20 residues. Trimming at V came to 5 bases and at J to 5 bases, leaving 21 bases not matched to a gene. Germline loops: CDR1 MRHNA, CDR2 SNTAGT. CDR3 in DNA: TGTGCCAGCAGTACCGACCTTATGAGACTAGCGGGAGAGCCGACGGAGACCCAGTACTTC. It yields the protein CASSTDLMRLAGEPTETQYF.

This chain links TRBV25-1 with TRBJ2-4, with no clear D. The CDR3 has 14 residues. V lost 2 bases and J 0 bases, leaving 5 bases between the germline ends. CDR1 is MGHDK, CDR2 SYGVNS, per germline. The CDR3 is CASSEAVAKNIQYF. The DNA for the CDR3 is TGTGCCAGCAGTGAAGCGGTAGCCAAAAACATTCAGTACTTC.